This entry concerns a single T cell receptor (beta chain). The germline V gene encodes CDR1 LNHNV and CDR2 YYDKDF (reference sequence). The germline V and J ends were trimmed by 3 bases and 5 bases, with 6 bases remaining between them. The CDR3 loop spans 12 amino acids. The sequenced target, TCR beta, came from blood CD8+ and CD4+ T cells. Bulk CD8+ and CD4+ cells came from magnetic negative isolation; CD8+ TEMRA by FACS. This record comes from a study of CD8 T cells in Susac syndrome. It was with random hexamers that roughly 0.45 to 1 ug RNA was reverse transcribed. MiXCR, run by TCRdb on the immunoSEQ multiplex PCR reads, gives a single entry per CDR3 protein. This sample yields approximately 200,000 distinct CDR3 sequences, of which 85% to 95% are seen a single time; 0.082% belongs to the top ten.

This TCR was sampled from a human donor with multiple sclerosis. Material: CD4+ T cells from PBMCs. The chain recombines TRBV15 with TRBJ2-3; no clear D gene. In DNA form, the CDR3 reads TGTGCCACCAGCAGCGCTCAAGATACGCAGTATTTT. Encoded protein: CATSSAQDTQYF.